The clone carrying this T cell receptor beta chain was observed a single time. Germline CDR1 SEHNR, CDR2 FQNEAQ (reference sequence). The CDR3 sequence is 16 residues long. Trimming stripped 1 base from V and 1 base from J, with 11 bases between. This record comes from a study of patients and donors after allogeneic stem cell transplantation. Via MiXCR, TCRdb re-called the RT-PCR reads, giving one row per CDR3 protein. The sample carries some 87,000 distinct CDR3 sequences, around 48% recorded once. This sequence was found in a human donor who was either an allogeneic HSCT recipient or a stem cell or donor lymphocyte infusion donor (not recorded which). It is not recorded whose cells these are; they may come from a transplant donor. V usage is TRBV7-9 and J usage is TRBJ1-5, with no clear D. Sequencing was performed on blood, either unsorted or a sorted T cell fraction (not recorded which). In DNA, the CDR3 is TGTGCCAGCAGCTTAGGAATAGGTTCGAGCAATCAGCCCCAGCATTTT. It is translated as CASSLGIGSSNQPQHF.